One and the same sample provided the 8 T cell receptor beta chains below, sequenced in a study of identical twins. TCRdb re-derived calls from the 5' RACE reads in MiXCR, one entry per CDR3 protein. This sample has some 790,000 distinct CDR3 sequences; 15% to 20% occur once, and the top ten carry approximately 14%. This sample was shared with a second study, whose subject was T cells expressing NK-cell markers.

The sample consisted of PBMCs. Receptors originate from a woman between 18 and 29 years old in good health.

This chain connects TRBV11-3 to TRBJ2-2; 8 bases fit TRBD2. This CDR3 contains 15 residues. Trimming removed 10 bases from V and 0 bases from J; junction bases left unmatched: 7. CDR1 SGHNT and CDR2 YENEEA come from the germline V gene. The CDR3 reads CATATGGANTGELFF. CDR3 bases: TGTGCCACTGCGACGGGAGGGGCGAACACCGGGGAGCTGTTTTTT.

Only a few counts were recorded for this clonotype. The chain uses TRBV12-3 or TRBV12-4 and TRBJ2-1; 10 nucleotides match TRBD2. Trimming removed 5 bases from V and 2 bases from J; junction bases left unmatched: 3. The CDR3 has 15 amino acids. CDR3 coding DNA: TGTGCCAGCAGTGCCGGGACTAGCGCCTACAATGAGCAGTTCTTC. Translated: CASSAGTSAYNEQFF.

This clonotype was observed a few times. The V gene is TRBV7-9, the J gene TRBJ1-4; D is ambiguous. The CDR3 extends over 14 amino acids. Trimming took 3 bases from V and 3 from J, leaving 8 bases between them. The germline gives CDR1 SEHNR, CDR2 FQNEAQ (reference sequence). As DNA, the CDR3 is TGTGCCAGCAGCTTCGGGCAGGCTAATGAAAAACTGTTTTTT. Translating it yields CASSFGQANEKLFF.

This clonotype was observed a handful of times. This sequence joins TRBV7-9 and TRBJ2-5, with D uncertain. CDR1 is SEHNR, CDR2 FQNEAQ, per germline (reference sequence). The length of the CDR3 is 12 residues. V shed 5 bases and J shed 4 bases, with 8 bases lying between them. The CDR3 DNA follows: TGTGCCAGCAGCCAGATCGCAGAGACCCAGTACTTC. It yields the protein CASSQIAETQYF.

The gene calls are TRBV6-1 and TRBJ1-5, with a tentative D call TRBD1 (6 bases). The V end lost 7 bases, the J end lost 9 bases, and 19 bases lay between the germline ends. The germline CDR1 and CDR2 sequences are MNHNS and SASEGT. This CDR3 has 14 amino acids. The CDR3 sequence is CASIYGGRAGPQHF. The CDR3 DNA follows: TGTGCCAGCATATATGGGGGCCGGGCCGGGCCCCAGCATTTT.

The chain's CDR3 is CASSLEGAHYNEQFF. As DNA, the CDR3 is TGTGCCAGCAGCTTAGAGGGGGCGCATTACAATGAGCAGTTCTTC. The chain couples TRBV7-9 to TRBJ2-1; 7 nucleotides align to TRBD1. Germline assignment: CDR1 SEHNR and CDR2 FQNEAQ (reference sequence). The CDR3 runs 15 residues. V lost 1 base to trimming and J lost 4 bases; unmatched junction nucleotides: 4.

This clonotype appeared many times. The gene calls are TRBV12-3 or TRBV12-4 and TRBJ1-6; the D is unclear. V lost 6 bases and J 11 bases, leaving 14 bases between the germline ends. The CDR3 runs 13 residues. The DNA for the CDR3 is TGTGCCAGCAGCCCCCTGATCGGGACACCCCTCCACTTT. Protein product: CASSPLIGTPLHF.

The chain combines TRBV7-9 with TRBJ2-7, with TRBD2 matching over 8 bases. The V segment lost 11 bases and the J segment 0 bases; nucleotides outside the gene matches: 3. The CDR3 has 12 amino acids. Germline lookup yields CDR1 SEHNR and CDR2 FQNEAQ (reference sequence). The CDR3 region is CACGRHSYEQYF. In DNA, the CDR3 is TGTGCCTGCGGGAGGCACTCCTACGAGCAGTACTTC.